This TCR beta chain is from a study of cytomegalovirus exposure and HLA in healthy donors. Points on this clone: The antigen is not known.

Study findings and constraints: TCR beta sequences reportedly predicted the HLA-A and HLA-B alleles of most subjects accurately.

Vbeta (60) and Jbeta (13) primers were used in the PCR. The table came from immunoSEQ multiplex PCR; TCRdb's copy has only in-frame clones and leaves some out. The profile covers about 210,000 clones, with roughly three quarters appearing a single time and approximately 0.39% taken by the ten largest. Between the trimmed V and J ends, which lost 1 base and 7 bases, there was a span of 11 bases. CDR1 is MDHEN and CDR2 is SYDVKM in the germline V gene. The CDR3 runs to 13 residues. The J gene is TRBJ2-7, the V gene TRBV28; no firm D call. This clonotype originated in a male donor in good health and CMV-seropositive. The sample taken for sequencing was PBMCs. CDR3 sequence: CASSLFIRQEQYF. DNA for the CDR3: TGTGCCAGCAGTTTATTTATTCGCCAGGAGCAGTACTTC.